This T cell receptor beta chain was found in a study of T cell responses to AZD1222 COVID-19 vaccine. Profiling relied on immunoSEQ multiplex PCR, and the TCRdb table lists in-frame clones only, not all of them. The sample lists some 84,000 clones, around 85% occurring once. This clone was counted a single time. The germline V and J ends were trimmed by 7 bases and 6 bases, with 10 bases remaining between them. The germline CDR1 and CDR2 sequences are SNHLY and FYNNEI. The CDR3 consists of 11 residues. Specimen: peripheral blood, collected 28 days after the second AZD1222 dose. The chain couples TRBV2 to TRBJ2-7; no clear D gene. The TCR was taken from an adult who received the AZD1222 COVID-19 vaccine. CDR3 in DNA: TGTGCCAGCATCCACGTGGGCGAGCAGTACTTC. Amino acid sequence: CASIHVGEQYF. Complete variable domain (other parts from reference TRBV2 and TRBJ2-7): EPEVTQTPSHQVTQMGQEVILRCVPISNHLYFYWYRQILGQKVEFLVSFYNNEISEKSEIFDDQFSVERPDGSNFTLKIRSTKLEDSAMYFCASIHVGEQYFGPGTRLTVT.